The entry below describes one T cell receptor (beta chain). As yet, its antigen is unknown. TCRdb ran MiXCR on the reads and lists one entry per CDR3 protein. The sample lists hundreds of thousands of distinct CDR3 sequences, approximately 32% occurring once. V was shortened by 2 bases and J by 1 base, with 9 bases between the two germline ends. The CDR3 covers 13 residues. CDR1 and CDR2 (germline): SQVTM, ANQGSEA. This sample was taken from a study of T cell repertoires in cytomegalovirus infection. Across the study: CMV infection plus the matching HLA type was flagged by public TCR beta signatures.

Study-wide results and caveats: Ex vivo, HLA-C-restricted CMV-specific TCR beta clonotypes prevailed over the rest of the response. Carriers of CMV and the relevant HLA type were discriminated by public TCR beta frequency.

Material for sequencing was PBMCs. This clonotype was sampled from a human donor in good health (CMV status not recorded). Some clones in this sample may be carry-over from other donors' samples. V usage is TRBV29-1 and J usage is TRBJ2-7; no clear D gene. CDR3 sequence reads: CSVESSRSYEQYF. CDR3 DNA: TGCAGCGTTGAATCGAGTAGGTCCTACGAGCAGTACTTC.